The rows below give T cell receptor beta chains drawn from one sample of a study of blood T cell repertoires in COVID-19. Assay used: immunoSEQ multiplex PCR; TCRdb lists only in-frame clones, some missing. The sample has approximately 230,000 clones; roughly 87% are singletons. The specimen was PBMCs or T cells enriched from blood (not recorded which). The receptors here all came from a woman in her thirties with acute COVID-19. The CDR3 runs from the conserved cysteine through the conserved F or W. The D gene is left open where the match is weak. Where a row states a size, it is once, few, many or the class of an expanded clone; other rows omit it.

d_call	clone_size	v_call	j_call	cdr3_length	cdr3_aa	cdr3_nt
.	.	TRBV9	TRBJ2-1	14	CASSVVGGGDEQFF	TGTGCCAGCAGCGTAGTAGGGGGAGGGGATGAGCAGTTCTTC
TRBD1	few	TRBV28	TRBJ1-4	12	CASSSLDRSLFF	TGTGCCAGCAGTTCCCTGGACAGGTCACTGTTTTTT
.	few	TRBV18	TRBJ1-1	16	CASSERRGPGNTEAFF	TGTGCCAGCTCAGAAAGAAGGGGTCCAGGAAACACTGAAGCTTTCTTT
.	.	TRBV2	TRBJ1-3	17	CASSESQTGSGGNTIYF	TGTGCCAGCAGTGAATCCCAGACAGGTAGTGGGGGAAACACCATATATTTT
TRBD1	.	TRBV28	TRBJ2-2	18	CASSLSHFGTANTGELFF	TGTGCCAGCAGTTTATCCCATTTCGGGACAGCGAACACCGGGGAGCTGTTTTTT
TRBD1	.	TRBV6-6	TRBJ1-1	16	CASSRGTGGVNTEAFF	TGTGCCAGCAGTCGAGGGACAGGGGGTGTGAACACTGAAGCTTTCTTT
TRBD2	.	TRBV7-6	TRBJ2-1	18	CASSLALGGLGSYNEQFF	TGTGCCAGCAGCTTAGCCCTCGGGGGACTAGGGTCCTACAATGAGCAGTTCTTC
.	.	TRBV3-1/TRBV3-2	TRBJ2-5	17	CASSPLVAVSNQETQYF	TGTGCCAGCAGCCCATTAGTAGCGGTATCCAACCAAGAGACCCAGTACTTC
.	.	TRBV6-5	TRBJ2-3	13	CASSLQSTDTQYF	TGTGCCAGCAGTTTGCAGAGCACAGATACGCAGTATTTT
TRBD1	.	TRBV7-9	TRBJ2-1	14	CASSFDRGSNEQFF	TGTGCCAGCAGTTTCGACAGGGGGTCCAATGAGCAGTTCTTC
.	.	TRBV6-5	TRBJ2-2	14	CASRRAGDTGELFF	TGTGCCAGCAGGAGAGCAGGGGACACCGGGGAGCTGTTTTTT
.	.	TRBV7-9	TRBJ1-2	13	CASSLSGAYGYTF	TGTGCCAGCAGCTTGTCAGGGGCCTACGGCTACACCTTC
TRBD2	.	TRBV7-9	TRBJ2-7	16	CASSPPDPGLALEQYF	TGTGCCAGCAGCCCCCCAGACCCGGGACTAGCTCTCGAGCAGTACTTC
.	.	TRBV5-1	TRBJ2-1	13	CASMRLSYNEQFF	TGCGCCAGCATGAGGCTCTCCTACAATGAGCAGTTCTTC
TRBD1	.	TRBV7-3	TRBJ1-1	13	CASSPGQGQEAFF	TGTGCCAGCAGCCCCGGCCAGGGACAGGAAGCTTTCTTT
TRBD2	.	TRBV6-1	TRBJ2-7	16	CASSARTSGRGYEQYF	TGTGCCAGCAGTGCCCGGACTAGCGGGAGGGGTTACGAGCAGTACTTC
.	.	TRBV11-2	TRBJ2-1	16	CASSPLGPSSYNEQFF	TGTGCCAGCAGCCCCTTGGGCCCGAGCTCCTACAATGAGCAGTTCTTC
.	.	TRBV5-4	TRBJ1-1	14	CASSLAGGNTEAFF	TGTGCCAGCAGCTTGGCCGGAGGGAACACTGAAGCTTTCTTT
.	.	TRBV29-1	TRBJ2-7	13	CSVVSGETYEQYF	TGCAGCGTTGTGTCAGGGGAAACCTACGAGCAGTACTTC
TRBD2	.	TRBV19	TRBJ2-2	16	CASSTGTSTTPGKLFF	TGTGCCAGTAGTACCGGGACTAGCACAACTCCGGGGAAGCTGTTTTTT
.	.	TRBV19	TRBJ1-2	13	CASSRDIGYGYTF	TGTGCCAGTAGTAGGGACATCGGCTATGGCTACACCTTC
.	.	TRBV19	TRBJ1-5	18	CASSIDLPTGSPHQPQHF	TGTGCCAGTAGTATAGACCTACCGACAGGCTCACCTCATCAGCCCCAGCATTTT
.	.	TRBV7-9	TRBJ2-5	12	CASSASSETQYF	TGTGCCAGCAGCGCTAGCTCTGAGACCCAGTACTTC
TRBD2	.	TRBV5-1	TRBJ2-7	19	CASSLEWTSGRSRSYEQYF	TGCGCCAGCAGCTTGGAATGGACTAGCGGGAGAAGCAGGTCCTACGAGCAGTACTTC
TRBD1	.	TRBV7-2	TRBJ1-5	16	CASSLRAGGGNQPQHF	TGTGCCAGCAGCTTAAGGGCAGGGGGCGGGAATCAGCCCCAGCATTTT
TRBD2	once	TRBV27	TRBJ2-2	18	CASSSPRGGTSNTGELFF	TGTGCCAGCAGTTCACCCCGGGGGGGTACATCGAACACCGGGGAGCTGTTTTTT
.	.	TRBV9	TRBJ2-3	16	CASSVGAGMSTDTQYF	TGTGCCAGCAGCGTAGGGGCGGGAATGAGCACAGATACGCAGTATTTT
.	.	TRBV6-2/TRBV6-3	TRBJ1-3	15	CASSNPVASGNTIYF	TGTGCCAGCAGTAACCCCGTGGCCTCTGGAAACACCATATATTTT
TRBD1	few	TRBV5-4	TRBJ1-3	13	CASSSWTGSTIYF	TGTGCCAGCAGCTCCTGGACAGGTAGCACCATATATTTT
.	once	TRBV7-2	TRBJ1-2	14	CASSQVWSGDGYTF	TGTGCCAGCAGCCAAGTCTGGTCCGGGGATGGCTACACCTTC
TRBD1	.	TRBV2	TRBJ2-7	14	CASLQGQGAYEQYF	TGTGCCAGTCTGCAGGGACAGGGGGCCTACGAGCAGTACTTC
TRBD2	.	TRBV7-2	TRBJ2-3	15	CASSSGVAGGRAQYF	TGTGCCAGCAGCTCCGGGGTAGCGGGGGGGCGAGCGCAGTATTTT
.	.	TRBV2	TRBJ1-6	12	CASSARQSPLHF	TGTGCCAGCAGTGCCAGGCAATCACCCCTCCACTTT